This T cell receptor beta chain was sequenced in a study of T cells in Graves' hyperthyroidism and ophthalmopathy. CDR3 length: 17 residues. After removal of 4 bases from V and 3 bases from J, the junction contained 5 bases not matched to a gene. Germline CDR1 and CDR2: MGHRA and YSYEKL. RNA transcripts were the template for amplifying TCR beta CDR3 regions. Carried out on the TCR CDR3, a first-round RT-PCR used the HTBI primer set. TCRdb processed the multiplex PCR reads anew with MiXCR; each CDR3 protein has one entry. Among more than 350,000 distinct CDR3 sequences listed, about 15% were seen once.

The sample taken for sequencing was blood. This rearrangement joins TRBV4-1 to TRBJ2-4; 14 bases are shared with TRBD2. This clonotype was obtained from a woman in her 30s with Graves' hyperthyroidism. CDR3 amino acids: CASSRPGLAGVKNIQYF. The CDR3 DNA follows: TGCGCCAGCAGCCGACCGGGACTAGCGGGAGTCAAAAACATTCAGTACTTC.